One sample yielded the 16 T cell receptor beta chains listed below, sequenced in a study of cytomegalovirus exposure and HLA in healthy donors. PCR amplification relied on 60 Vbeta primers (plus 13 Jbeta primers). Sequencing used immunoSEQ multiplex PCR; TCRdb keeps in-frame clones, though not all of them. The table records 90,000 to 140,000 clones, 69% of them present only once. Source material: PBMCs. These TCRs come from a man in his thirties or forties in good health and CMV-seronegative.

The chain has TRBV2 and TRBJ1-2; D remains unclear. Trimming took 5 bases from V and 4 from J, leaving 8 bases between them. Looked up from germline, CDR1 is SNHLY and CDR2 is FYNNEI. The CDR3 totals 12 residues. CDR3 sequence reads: CASSPGLYGYTF. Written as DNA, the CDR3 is TGTGCCAGCAGTCCTGGGCTCTATGGCTACACCTTC.

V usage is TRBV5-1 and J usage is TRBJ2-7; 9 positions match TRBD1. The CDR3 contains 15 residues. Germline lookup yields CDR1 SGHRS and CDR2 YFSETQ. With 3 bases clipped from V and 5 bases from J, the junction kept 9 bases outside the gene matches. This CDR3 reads CASSSLHRGPHEQYF. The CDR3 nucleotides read TGCGCCAGCAGCTCCCTTCACAGGGGGCCCCACGAGCAGTACTTC.

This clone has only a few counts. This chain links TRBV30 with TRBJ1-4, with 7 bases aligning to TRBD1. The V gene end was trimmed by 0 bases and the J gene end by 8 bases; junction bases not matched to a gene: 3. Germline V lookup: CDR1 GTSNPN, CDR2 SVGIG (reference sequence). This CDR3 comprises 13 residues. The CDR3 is CAWSVTGVEKLFF. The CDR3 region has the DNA TGTGCCTGGAGTGTAACAGGGGTGGAAAAACTGTTTTTT.

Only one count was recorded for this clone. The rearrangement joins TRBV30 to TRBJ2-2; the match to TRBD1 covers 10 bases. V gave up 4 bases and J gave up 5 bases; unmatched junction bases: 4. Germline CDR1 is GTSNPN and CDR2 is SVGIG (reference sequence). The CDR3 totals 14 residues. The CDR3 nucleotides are TGTGCCTGGACGTGGACAGGGGGAACCGGGGAGCTGTTTTTT. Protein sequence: CAWTWTGGTGELFF. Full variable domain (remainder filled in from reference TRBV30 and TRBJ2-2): SQTIHQWPATLVQPVGSPLSLECTVEGTSNPNLYWYRQAAGRGLQLLFYSVGIGQISSEVPQNLSASRPQDRQFILSSKKLLLSDSGFYLCAWTWTGGTGELFFGEGSRLTVL.

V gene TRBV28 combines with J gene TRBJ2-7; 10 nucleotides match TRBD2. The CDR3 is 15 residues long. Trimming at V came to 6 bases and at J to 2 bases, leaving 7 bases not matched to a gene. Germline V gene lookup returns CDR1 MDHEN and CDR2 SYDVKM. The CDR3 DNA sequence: TGTGCCAGCAGGGAACTAGCGGGACAAACCTACGAGCAGTACTTC. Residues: CASRELAGQTYEQYF.

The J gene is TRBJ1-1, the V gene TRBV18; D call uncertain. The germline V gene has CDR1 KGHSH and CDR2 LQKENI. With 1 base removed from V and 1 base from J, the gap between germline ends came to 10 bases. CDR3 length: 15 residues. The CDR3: CASSPRSQSNTEAFF. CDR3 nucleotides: TGTGCCAGCTCACCACGGAGCCAGTCGAACACTGAAGCTTTCTTT.

The chain's CDR3 is CSVESGGETQYF. In DNA, the CDR3 is TGCAGCGTTGAATCCGGGGGAGAGACCCAGTACTTC. The chain carries TRBV29-1 and TRBJ2-5, with a weak D call TRBD2 (6 bases). V was pared by 2 bases and J by 4 bases, with 8 bases between. CDR1 is SQVTM and CDR2 is ANQGSEA in the germline V gene. The CDR3 sequence is 12 residues long.

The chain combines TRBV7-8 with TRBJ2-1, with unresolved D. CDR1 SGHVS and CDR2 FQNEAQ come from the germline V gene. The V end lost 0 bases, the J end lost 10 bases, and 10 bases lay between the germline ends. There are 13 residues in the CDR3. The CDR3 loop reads CASSLAQAEEQFF. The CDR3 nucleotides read TGTGCCAGCAGCTTAGCGCAGGCTGAGGAGCAGTTCTTC.

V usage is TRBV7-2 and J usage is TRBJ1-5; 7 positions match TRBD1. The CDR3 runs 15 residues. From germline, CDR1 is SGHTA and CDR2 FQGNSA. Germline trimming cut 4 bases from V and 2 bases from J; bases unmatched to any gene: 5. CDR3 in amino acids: CASSSRGAGNQPQHF. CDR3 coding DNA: TGTGCCAGCAGCTCCAGGGGGGCGGGCAATCAGCCCCAGCATTTT.

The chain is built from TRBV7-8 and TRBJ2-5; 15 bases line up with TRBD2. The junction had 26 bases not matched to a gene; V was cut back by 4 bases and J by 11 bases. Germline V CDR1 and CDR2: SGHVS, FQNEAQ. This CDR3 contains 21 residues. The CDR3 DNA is TGTGCCAGCAGCTATGGACTAGCGGGAGGGGTTCCTTACTCAGATACGCGGGAGCAGTACTTC. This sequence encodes CASSYGLAGGVPYSDTREQYF.

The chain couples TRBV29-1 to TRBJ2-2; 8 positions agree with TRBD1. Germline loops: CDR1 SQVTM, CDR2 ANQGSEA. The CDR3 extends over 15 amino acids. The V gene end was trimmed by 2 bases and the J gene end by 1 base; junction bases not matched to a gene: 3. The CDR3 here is CSVERDRRNTGELFF. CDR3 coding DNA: TGCAGCGTTGAAAGGGACAGGAGGAACACCGGGGAGCTGTTTTTT.

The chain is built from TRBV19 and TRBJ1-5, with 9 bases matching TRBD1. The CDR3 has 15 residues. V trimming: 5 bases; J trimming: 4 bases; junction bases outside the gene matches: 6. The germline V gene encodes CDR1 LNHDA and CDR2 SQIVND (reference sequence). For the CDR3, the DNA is TGTGCCAGTAGTCCTGACAGGGGGGGAAATCAGCCCCAGCATTTT. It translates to CASSPDRGGNQPQHF.

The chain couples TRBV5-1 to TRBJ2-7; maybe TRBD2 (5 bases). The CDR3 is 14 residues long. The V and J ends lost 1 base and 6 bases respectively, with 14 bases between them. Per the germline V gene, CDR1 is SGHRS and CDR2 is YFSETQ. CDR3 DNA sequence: TGCGCCAGCAGCTTGATTCCCGCCAGCGGCGAGCAGTACTTC. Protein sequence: CASSLIPASGEQYF.

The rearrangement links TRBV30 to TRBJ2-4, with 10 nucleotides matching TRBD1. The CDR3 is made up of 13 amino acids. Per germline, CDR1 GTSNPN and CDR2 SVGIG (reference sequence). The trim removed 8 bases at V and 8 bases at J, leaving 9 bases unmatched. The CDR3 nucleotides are TGTGCCGGGCTGACAGGGGGCGCGGACATTCAGTACTTC. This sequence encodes CAGLTGGADIQYF.

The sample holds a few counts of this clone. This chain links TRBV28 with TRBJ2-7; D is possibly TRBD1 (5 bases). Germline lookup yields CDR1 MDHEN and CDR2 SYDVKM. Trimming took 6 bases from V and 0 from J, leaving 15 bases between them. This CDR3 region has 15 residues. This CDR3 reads CASSKRGTSSYEQYF. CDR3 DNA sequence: TGTGCCAGCAGCAAAAGGGGAACCAGCTCCTACGAGCAGTACTTC.

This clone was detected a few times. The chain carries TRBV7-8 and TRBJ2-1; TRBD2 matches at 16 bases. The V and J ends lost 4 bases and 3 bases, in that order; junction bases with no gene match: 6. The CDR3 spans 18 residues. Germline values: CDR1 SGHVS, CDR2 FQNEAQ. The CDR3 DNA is TGTGCCAGCAGCTCCTATGGGACTAGCGGGAGGGACTACAATGAGCAGTTCTTC. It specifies CASSSYGTSGRDYNEQFF.